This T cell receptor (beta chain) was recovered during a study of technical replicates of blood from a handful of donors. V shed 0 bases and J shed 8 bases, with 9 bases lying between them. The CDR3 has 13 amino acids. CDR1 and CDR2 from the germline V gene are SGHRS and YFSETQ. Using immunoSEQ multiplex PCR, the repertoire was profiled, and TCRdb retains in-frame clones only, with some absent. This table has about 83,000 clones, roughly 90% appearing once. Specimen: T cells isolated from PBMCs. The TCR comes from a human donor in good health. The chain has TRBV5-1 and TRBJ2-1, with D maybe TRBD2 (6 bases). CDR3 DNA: TGCGCCAGCAGCTTGGCCGGGGACTATGAGCAGTTCTTC. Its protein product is CASSLAGDYEQFF.